Each of the 4 T cell receptor beta chains below was sequenced from the same sample in a study of identical twins. From the 5' RACE reads, TCRdb called clonotypes with MiXCR, one entry per CDR3 protein. The sample has around 280,000 distinct CDR3 sequences, around 8.8% seen once. The same sample was also studied in work on yellow fever vaccine responses in identical twins.

Sequencing was performed on memory (CD45RO+) T cells sorted from blood. Receptors originate from a woman aged 18-29 years in good health.

This clonotype was observed at least ten times. The rearrangement joins TRBV6-1 to TRBJ2-7, with D hard to call. The CDR3 contains 14 residues. Per the germline V gene, CDR1 is MNHNS and CDR2 is SASEGT. V shed 0 bases and J shed 2 bases, with 8 bases lying between them. This chain's CDR3 is CASSEAVGPYEQYV. The CDR3 nucleotides are TGTGCCAGCAGTGAAGCGGTAGGACCCTACGAGCAGTACGTC.

This clonotype was detected ten times or more. The chain combines TRBV5-1 with TRBJ1-2; D is ambiguous. This CDR3 spans 14 amino acids. V was pared by 4 bases and J by 4 bases, with 14 bases between. Germline V gene sequence: CDR1 SGHRS, CDR2 YFSETQ. CDR3 bases: TGCGCCAGCAGCCCAAGGTCAGGCGGCTATGGCTACACCTTC. Its protein is CASSPRSGGYGYTF. The whole variable domain, filled in from reference TRBV5-1 and TRBJ1-2, reads KAGVTQTPRYLIKTRGQQVTLSCSPISGHRSVSWYQQTPGQGLQFLFEYFSETQRNKGNFPGRFSGRQFSNSRSEMNVSTLELGDSALYLCASSPRSGGYGYTFGSGTRLTVV.

With respect to this clonotype: Given a much more abundant clone one base away, this may be a read error. In nucleotides, the CDR3 is TGTGCCACCAGTGATCAGGGTAATAGCGGGACCTACAATGAGCAGTCCTTC. It encodes CATSDQGNSGTYNEQSF. V usage is TRBV24-1 and J usage is TRBJ2-1; 8 bases are shared with TRBD2. CDR1 is KGHDR, CDR2 SFDVKD, per germline. The CDR3 has 17 residues.

This clonotype was observed a handful of times. The genes are TRBV29-1 and TRBJ2-5, with D perhaps TRBD1 (6 bases). CDR1 is SQVTM, CDR2 ANQGSEA, per germline. The CDR3 has 13 residues. Deletions cut 6 bases from V and 3 bases from J, with 14 bases between. The CDR3 region is CSVADRLKETQYF. The CDR3 region has the DNA TGCAGCGTGGCCGACAGGTTAAAAGAGACCCAGTACTTC. Full variable domain (rest looked up from reference TRBV29-1 and TRBJ2-5): SAVISQKPSRDICQRGTSLTIQCQVDSQVTMMFWYRQQPGQSLTLIATANQGSEATYESGFVIDKFPISRPNLTFSTLTVSNMSPEDSSIYLCSVADRLKETQYFGPGTRLLVL.